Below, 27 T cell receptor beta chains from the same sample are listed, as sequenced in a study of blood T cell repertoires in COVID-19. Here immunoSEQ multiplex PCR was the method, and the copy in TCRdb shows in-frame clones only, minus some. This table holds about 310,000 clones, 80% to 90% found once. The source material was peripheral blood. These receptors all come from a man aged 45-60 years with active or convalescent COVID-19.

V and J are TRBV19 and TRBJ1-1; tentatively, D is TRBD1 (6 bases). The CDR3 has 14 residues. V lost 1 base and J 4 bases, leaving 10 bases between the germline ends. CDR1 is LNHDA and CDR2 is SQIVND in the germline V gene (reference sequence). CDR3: CASSIGLQGTEAFF. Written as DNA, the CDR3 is TGTGCCAGTAGTATAGGGCTACAGGGCACTGAAGCTTTCTTT.

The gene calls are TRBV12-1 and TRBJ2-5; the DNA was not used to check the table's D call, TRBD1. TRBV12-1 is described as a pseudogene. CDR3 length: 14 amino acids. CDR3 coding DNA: TGTGCCAGCAGCACGACAGGAGTTCAAGAGACCCAGTACTTC. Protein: CASSTTGVQETQYF.

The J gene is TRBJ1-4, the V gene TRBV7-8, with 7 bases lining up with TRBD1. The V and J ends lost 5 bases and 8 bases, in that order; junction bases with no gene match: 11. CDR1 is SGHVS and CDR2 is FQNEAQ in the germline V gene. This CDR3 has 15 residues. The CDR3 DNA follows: TGTGCCAGCAGCCCCCAAGACAGGGCGTGGGAAAAACTGTTTTTT. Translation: CASSPQDRAWEKLFF.

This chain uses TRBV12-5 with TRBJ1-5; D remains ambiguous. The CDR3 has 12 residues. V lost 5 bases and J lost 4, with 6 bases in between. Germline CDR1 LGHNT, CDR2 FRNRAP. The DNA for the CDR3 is TGTGCTAGTGGTATAAATAATCAGCCCCAGCATTTT. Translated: CASGINNQPQHF.

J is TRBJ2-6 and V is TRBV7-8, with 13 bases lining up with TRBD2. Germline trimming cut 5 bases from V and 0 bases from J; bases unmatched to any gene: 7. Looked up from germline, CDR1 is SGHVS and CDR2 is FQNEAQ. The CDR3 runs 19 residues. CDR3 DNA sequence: TGTGCCAGCAGCCCCTCGGGACTAGCGGGGCCCTCTGGGGCCAACGTCCTGACTTTC. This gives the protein CASSPSGLAGPSGANVLTF.

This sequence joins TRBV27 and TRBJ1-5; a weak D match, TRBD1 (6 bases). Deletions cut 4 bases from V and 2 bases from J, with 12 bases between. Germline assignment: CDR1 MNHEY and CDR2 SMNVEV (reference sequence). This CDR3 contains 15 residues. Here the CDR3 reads CASSSRGYGNQPQHF. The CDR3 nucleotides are TGTGCCAGCAGTTCCAGGGGATATGGCAATCAGCCCCAGCATTTT.

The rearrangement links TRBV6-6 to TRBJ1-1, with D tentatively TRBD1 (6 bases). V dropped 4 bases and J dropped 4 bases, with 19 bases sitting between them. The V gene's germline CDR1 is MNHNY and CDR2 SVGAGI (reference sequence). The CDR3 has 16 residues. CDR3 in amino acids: CASSFRPQTGITEAFF. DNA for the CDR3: TGTGCCAGCAGTTTCCGACCCCAAACAGGGATCACTGAAGCTTTCTTT.

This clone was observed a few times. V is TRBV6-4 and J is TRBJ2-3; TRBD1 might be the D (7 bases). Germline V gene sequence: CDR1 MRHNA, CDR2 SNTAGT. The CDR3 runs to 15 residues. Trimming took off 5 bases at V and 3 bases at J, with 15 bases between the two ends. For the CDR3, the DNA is TGTGCCAGCAGTCTCCAGGGGGGAGAGACAGATACGCAGTATTTT. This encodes CASSLQGGETDTQYF.

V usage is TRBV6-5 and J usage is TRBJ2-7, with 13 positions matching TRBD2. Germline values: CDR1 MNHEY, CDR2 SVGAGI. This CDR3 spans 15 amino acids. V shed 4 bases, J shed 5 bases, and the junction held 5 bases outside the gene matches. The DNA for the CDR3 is TGTGCCAGCAGTTCAACTAGCGGGGGGGCAAACGAGCAGTACTTC. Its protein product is CASSSTSGGANEQYF.

In nucleotides, the CDR3 is TGTGCCAGCAGTGCGACAGGGTATGGCTACACCTTC. This codes for CASSATGYGYTF. The chain combines TRBV25-1 with TRBJ1-2; 7 bases fit TRBD1. With V trimmed by 4 bases and J by 5 bases, 1 base remained unmatched. In germline, CDR1 is MGHDK, CDR2 SYGVNS. The CDR3 totals 12 residues.

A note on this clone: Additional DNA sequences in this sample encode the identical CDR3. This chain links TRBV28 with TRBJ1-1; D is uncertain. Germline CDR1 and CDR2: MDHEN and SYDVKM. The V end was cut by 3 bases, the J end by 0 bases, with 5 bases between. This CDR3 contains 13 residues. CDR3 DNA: TGTGCCAGCAGTTTCAGTGTGAACACTGAAGCTTTCTTT. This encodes CASSFSVNTEAFF.

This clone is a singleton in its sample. The CDR3 nucleotides are TGTGCCAGCAACCTCGGGACATCGTTCACCGGGGAGCTGTTTTTT. It is translated as CASNLGTSFTGELFF. This chain links TRBV6-6 with TRBJ2-2; tentatively, D is TRBD1 (6 bases). The ends were cut back, 7 bases at V and 4 bases at J, with 16 bases in the middle. CDR3 length: 15 amino acids. CDR1 is MNHNY, CDR2 SVGAGI, per germline (reference sequence).

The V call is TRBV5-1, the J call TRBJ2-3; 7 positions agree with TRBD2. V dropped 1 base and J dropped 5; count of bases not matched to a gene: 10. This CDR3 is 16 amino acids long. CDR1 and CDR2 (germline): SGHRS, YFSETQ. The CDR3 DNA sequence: TGCGCCAGCAGCTTGACGGGGGGAAAAGGTTTAGATACGCAGTATTTT. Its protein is CASSLTGGKGLDTQYF. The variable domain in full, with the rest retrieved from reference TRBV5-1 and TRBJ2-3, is KAGVTQTPRYLIKTRGQQVTLSCSPISGHRSVSWYQQTPGQGLQFLFEYFSETQRNKGNFPGRFSGRQFSNSRSEMNVSTLELGDSALYLCASSLTGGKGLDTQYFGPGTRLTVL.

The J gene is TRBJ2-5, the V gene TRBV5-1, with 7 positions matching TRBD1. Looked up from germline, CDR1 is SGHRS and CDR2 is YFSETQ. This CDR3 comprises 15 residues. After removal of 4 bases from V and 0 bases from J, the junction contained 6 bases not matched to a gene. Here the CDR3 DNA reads TGCGCCAGCAGCCCGTCGACAGGGTACCAAGAGACCCAGTACTTC. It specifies CASSPSTGYQETQYF.

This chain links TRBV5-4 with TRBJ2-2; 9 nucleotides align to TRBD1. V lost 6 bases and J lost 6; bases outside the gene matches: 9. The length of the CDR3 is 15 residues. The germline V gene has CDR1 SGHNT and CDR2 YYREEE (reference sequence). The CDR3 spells CASIPGQGFAGELFF. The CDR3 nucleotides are TGTGCCAGCATCCCGGGACAGGGTTTCGCCGGGGAGCTGTTTTTT.

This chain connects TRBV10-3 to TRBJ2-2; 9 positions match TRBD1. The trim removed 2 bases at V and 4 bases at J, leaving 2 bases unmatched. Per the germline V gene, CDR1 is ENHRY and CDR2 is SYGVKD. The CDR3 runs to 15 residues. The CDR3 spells CAISEGTGITGELFF. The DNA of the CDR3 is TGTGCCATCAGTGAGGGGACAGGGATCACCGGGGAGCTGTTTTTT.

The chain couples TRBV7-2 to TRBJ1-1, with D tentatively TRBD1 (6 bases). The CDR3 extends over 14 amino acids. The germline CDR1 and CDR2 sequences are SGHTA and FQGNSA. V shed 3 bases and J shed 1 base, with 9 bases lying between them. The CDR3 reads CASSFVQGNTEAFF. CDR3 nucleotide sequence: TGTGCCAGCAGCTTTGTACAGGGGAACACTGAAGCTTTCTTT. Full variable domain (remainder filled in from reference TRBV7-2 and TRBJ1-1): GAGVSQSPSNKVTEKGKDVELRCDPISGHTALYWYRQSLGQGLEFLIYFQGNSAPDKSGLPSDRFSAERTGGSVSTLTIQRTQQEDSAVYLCASSFVQGNTEAFFGQGTRLTVV.

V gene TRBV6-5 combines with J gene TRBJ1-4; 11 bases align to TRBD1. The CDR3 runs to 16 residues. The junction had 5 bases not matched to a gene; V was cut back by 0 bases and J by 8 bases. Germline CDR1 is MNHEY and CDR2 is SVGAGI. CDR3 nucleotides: TGTGCCAGCAGTTACTCCTCCGGGACAGGGGGGGAAAAACTGTTTTTT. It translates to CASSYSSGTGGEKLFF.

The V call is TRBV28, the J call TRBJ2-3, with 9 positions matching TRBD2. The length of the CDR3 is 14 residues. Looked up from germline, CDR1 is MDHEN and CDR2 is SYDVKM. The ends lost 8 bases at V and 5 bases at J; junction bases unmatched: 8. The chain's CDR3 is CASGWREGLDTQYF. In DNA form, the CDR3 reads TGTGCCAGCGGTTGGCGGGAGGGCCTAGATACGCAGTATTTT.

CDR3 loop: CASSHSYRGNTEAFF. The CDR3 DNA is TGTGCCAGCAGCCATTCCTATAGGGGGAACACTGAAGCTTTCTTT. This chain links TRBV2 with TRBJ1-1; D is perhaps TRBD1 (5 bases). Germline V gives CDR1 SNHLY, CDR2 FYNNEI. The V end lost 6 bases, the J end lost 1 base, and 15 bases lay between the germline ends. The CDR3 consists of 15 residues.

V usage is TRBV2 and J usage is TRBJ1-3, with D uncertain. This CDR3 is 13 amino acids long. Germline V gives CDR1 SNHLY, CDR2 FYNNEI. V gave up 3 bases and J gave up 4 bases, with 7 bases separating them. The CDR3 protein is CASSDGVGNTIYF. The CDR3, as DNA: TGTGCCAGCAGTGACGGGGTAGGAAACACCATATATTTT.

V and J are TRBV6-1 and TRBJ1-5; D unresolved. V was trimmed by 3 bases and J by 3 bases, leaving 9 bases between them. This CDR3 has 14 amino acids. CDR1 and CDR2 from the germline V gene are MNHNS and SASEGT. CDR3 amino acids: CASSDGQANQPQHF. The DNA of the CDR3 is TGTGCCAGCAGTGATGGGCAGGCCAATCAGCCCCAGCATTTT.

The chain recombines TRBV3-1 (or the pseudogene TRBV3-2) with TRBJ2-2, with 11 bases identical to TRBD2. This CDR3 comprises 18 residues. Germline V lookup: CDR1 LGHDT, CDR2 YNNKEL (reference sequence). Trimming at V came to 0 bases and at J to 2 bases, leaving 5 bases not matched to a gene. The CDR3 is CASSQETSGVSNTGELFF. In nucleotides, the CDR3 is TGTGCCAGCAGCCAAGAGACTAGCGGGGTCAGTAACACCGGGGAGCTGTTTTTT.

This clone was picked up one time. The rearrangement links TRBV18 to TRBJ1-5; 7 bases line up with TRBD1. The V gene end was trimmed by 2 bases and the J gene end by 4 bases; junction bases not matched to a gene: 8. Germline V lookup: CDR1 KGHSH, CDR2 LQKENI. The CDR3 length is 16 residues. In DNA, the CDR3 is TGTGCCAGCTCACCATCTCAGGGACAGTTTAATCAGCCCCAGCATTTT. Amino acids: CASSPSQGQFNQPQHF.

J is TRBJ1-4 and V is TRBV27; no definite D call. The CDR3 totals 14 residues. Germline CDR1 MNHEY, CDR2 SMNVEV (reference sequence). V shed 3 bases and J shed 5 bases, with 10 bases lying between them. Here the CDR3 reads CASSFGSHNEKLFF. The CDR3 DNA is TGTGCCAGCAGTTTTGGGAGCCACAATGAAAAACTGTTTTTT.

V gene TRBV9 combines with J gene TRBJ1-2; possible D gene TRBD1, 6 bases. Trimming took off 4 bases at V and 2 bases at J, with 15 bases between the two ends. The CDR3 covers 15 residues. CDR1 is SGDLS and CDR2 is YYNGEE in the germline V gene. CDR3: CASSTGQQPNYGYTF. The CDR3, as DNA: TGTGCCAGCAGCACTGGACAGCAACCAAACTATGGCTACACCTTC.

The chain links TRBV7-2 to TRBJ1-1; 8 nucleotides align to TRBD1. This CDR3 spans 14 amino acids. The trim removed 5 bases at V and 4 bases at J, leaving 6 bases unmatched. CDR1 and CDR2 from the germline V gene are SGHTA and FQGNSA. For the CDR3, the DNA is TGTGCCAGCAGCCTAAGACAGGGGAGCACTGAAGCTTTCTTT. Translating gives CASSLRQGSTEAFF. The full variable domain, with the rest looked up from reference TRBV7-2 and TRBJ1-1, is GAGVSQSPSNKVTEKGKDVELRCDPISGHTALYWYRQSLGQGLEFLIYFQGNSAPDKSGLPSDRFSAERTGGSVSTLTIQRTQQEDSAVYLCASSLRQGSTEAFFGQGTRLTVV.